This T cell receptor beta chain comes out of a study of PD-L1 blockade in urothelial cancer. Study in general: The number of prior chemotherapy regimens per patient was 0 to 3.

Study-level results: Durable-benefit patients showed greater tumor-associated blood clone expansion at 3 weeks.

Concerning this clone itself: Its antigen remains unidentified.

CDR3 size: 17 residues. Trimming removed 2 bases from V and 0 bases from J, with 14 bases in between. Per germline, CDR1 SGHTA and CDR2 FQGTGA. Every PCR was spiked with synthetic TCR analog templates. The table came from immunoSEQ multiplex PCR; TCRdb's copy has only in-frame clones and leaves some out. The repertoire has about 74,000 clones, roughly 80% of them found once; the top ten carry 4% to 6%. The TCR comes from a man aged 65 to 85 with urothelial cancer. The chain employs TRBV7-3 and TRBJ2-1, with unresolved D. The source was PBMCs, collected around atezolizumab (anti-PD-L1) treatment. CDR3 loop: CASSLGLSLSSYNEQFF. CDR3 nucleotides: TGTGCCAGCAGCTTAGGCCTTAGCTTGAGCTCCTACAATGAGCAGTTCTTC.